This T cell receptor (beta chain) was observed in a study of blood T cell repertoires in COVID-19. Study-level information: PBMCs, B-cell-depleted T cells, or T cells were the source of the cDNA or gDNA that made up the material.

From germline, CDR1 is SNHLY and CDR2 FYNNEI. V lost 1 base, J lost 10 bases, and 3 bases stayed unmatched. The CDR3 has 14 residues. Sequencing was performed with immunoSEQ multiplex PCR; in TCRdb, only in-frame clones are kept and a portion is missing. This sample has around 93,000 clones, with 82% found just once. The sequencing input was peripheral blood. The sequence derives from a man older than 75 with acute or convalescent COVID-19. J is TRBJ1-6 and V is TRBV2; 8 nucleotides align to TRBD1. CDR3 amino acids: CASSEGTGQSPLHF. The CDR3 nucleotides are TGTGCCAGCAGTGAAGGGACAGGGCAATCACCCCTCCACTTT. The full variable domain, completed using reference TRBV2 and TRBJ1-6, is EPEVTQTPSHQVTQMGQEVILRCVPISNHLYFYWYRQILGQKVEFLVSFYNNEISEKSEIFDDQFSVERPDGSNFTLKIRSTKLEDSAMYFCASSEGTGQSPLHFGNGTRLTVT.